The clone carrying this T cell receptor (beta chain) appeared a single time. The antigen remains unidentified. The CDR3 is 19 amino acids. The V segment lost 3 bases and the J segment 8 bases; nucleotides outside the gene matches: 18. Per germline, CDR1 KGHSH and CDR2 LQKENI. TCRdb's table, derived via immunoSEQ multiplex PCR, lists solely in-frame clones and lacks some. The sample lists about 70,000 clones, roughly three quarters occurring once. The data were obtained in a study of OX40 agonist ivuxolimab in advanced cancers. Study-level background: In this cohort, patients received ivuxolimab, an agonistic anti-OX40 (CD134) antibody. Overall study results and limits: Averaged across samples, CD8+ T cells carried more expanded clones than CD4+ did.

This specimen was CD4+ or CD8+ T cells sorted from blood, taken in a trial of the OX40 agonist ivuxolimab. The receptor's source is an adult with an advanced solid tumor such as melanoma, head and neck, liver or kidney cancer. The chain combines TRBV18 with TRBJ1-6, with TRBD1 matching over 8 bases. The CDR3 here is CASSPFGPGVAGGDSPLHF. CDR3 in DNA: TGTGCCAGCTCACCTTTCGGACCGGGGGTCGCAGGGGGCGATTCACCCCTCCACTTT.